This T cell receptor (beta chain) was sequenced in a study of beta chain features in type 1 diabetes. Study in general: Healthy donors and patients showed comparable age, gender and cell yields. There were some 100,000,000 sorted cells examined across all samples.

General study results and limits: People with Type 1 diabetes carried modestly yet significantly shorter TCRB CDR3s in all four CD4+ subsets.

Germline CDR1 and CDR2: SNHLY and FYNNEI. The CDR3 runs 11 residues. Trimming removed 7 bases from V and 4 bases from J, with 7 bases in between. Every isolated RNA sample was fully reverse transcribed, so sequencing captured expressed TCRB transcripts. Mean read depth for naive, central memory and regulatory T cell samples was 3.5 million to 4.5 million reads. Here immunoSEQ multiplex PCR was the method, and the copy in TCRdb shows in-frame clones only, minus some. In the table there are 300,000 to 400,000 clones, roughly 9% of which are singletons. As regards this clone: Its target is not known.

The rearrangement joins TRBV2 to TRBJ2-5; D unclear. The receptor comes from a young man with type 1 diabetes. What was sequenced was central memory CD4+ T cells from blood. The CDR3 loop reads CASTPGETQYF. In DNA, the CDR3 is TGTGCCAGCACCCCTGGAGAGACCCAGTACTTC.